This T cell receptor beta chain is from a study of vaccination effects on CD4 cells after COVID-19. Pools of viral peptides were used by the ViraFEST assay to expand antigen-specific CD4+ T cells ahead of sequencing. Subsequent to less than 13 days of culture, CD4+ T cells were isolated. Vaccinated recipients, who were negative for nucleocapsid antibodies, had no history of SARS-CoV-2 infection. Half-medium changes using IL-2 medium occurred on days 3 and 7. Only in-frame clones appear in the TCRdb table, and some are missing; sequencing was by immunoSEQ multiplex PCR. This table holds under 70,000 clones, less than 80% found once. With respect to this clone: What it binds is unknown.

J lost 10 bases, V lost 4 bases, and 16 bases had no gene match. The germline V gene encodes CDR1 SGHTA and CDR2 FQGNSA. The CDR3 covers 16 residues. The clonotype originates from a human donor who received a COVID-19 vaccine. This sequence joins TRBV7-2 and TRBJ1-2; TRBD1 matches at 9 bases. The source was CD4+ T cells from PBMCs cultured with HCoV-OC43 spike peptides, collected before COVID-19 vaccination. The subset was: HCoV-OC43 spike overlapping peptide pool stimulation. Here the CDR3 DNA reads TGTGCCAGCAGCTCGAAAAGGGGACAGGGAGTCATAAACTACACCTTC. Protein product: CASSSKRGQGVINYTF.